This TCR beta chain was profiled in a study of beta chain features in type 1 diabetes. Ten or more counts support this clone. Its antigen is undetermined. Overall study results and limits: Insertions were fewer and deletions more numerous at VDJ junctions in type 1 diabetes patients.

Reverse transcribing all isolated RNA meant expressed TCRB transcripts were sequenced. The protocol was immunoSEQ multiplex PCR, while the TCRdb copy is restricted to in-frame clones and leaves out a portion. The sample has 250,000 to 300,000 clones, about 8% seen once. Germline V gene lookup returns CDR1 ENHRY and CDR2 SYGVKD. The CDR3 extends over 15 amino acids. The V end was cut by 3 bases, the J end by 1 base, with 12 bases between. The chain joins TRBV10-3 to TRBJ1-1; perhaps TRBD1 as D (6 bases). Material for sequencing was central memory CD4+ T cells from blood. The source of this sequence is a woman aged 18-30 years in good health. The CDR3 sequence: CAISDRGAPNTEAFF. The CDR3 DNA follows: TGTGCCATCAGTGATAGGGGGGCCCCGAACACTGAAGCTTTCTTT.